The rows below give T cell receptor beta chains drawn from one sample of a study of T cell responses to AZD1222 COVID-19 vaccine. Profiled with immunoSEQ multiplex PCR; TCRdb holds only in-frame clones, not every one. This table has some 80,000 clones, more than 60% appearing once. The sequences come from peripheral blood, collected 28 days after the second dose of the MenACWY control vaccine. The origin of the receptors is an adult who received the MenACWY meningococcal vaccine as a control. Both conserved end residues are part of each CDR3. The D gene is left open where the match is weak. The size entry is marked missing in some rows and otherwise reads once, few, many or a size class.

V	D	J	size	DNA	CDR3
TRBV4-3	.	TRBJ1-2	.	TGCGCCAGCAGCCAAGAGTCAGCCAGTAACTATGGCTACACCTTC	CASSQESASNYGYTF
TRBV30	.	TRBJ1-1	.	TGTGCCTGGAGTGTTAATCACGGTGAAGCTTTCTTT	CAWSVNHGEAFF
TRBV6-5	TRBD2	TRBJ2-5	.	TGTGCCAGCAGTTACGGGGGGGGAGAGACCCAGTACTTC	CASSYGGGETQYF
TRBV6-2/TRBV6-3	.	TRBJ2-2	.	TGTGCCAGCAGTGACAGGTCGAACACCGGGGAGCTGTTTTTT	CASSDRSNTGELFF
TRBV4-2	TRBD2	TRBJ2-3	.	TGTGCCAGCAGCAAGACTGGGGGGGGCACAGATACGCAGTATTTT	CASSKTGGGTDTQYF
TRBV7-2	.	TRBJ1-2	.	TGTGCCAGCAGCCAAAGACAGGCTAACTATGGCTACACCTTC	CASSQRQANYGYTF
TRBV5-8	.	TRBJ1-1	few	TGTGCCAACACACGGAACACTGAAGCTTTCTTT	CANTRNTEAFF
TRBV7-8	.	TRBJ1-2	.	TGTGCCAGCAGCTCGCTTGTCGGGGAAGGCTACACCTTC	CASSSLVGEGYTF
TRBV10-1	.	TRBJ1-1	.	TGCGCCAGCAGTGCCAGGGCTTATGAAGCTTTCTTT	CASSARAYEAFF
TRBV28	TRBD1	TRBJ1-1	.	TGTGCCAGCAGTTCGGACAGGGAGGTCACTGAAGCTTTCTTT	CASSSDREVTEAFF
TRBV5-1	TRBD1	TRBJ1-4	.	TGCGCCAGCAGCATGGGACAGAAAGAGGAAAAACTGTTTTTT	CASSMGQKEEKLFF
TRBV27	.	TRBJ1-1	.	TGTGCCAGCAGCAACCTCTTTAGGGGTACGAACACTGAAGCTTTCTTT	CASSNLFRGTNTEAFF
TRBV19	TRBD1	TRBJ2-2	.	TGTGCCAGTAGACGCCGGGACAGCAACACCGGGGAGCTGTTTTTT	CASRRRDSNTGELFF
TRBV11-2	.	TRBJ2-1	.	TGTGCCAGCAGCCCCCCCCCTAGAAACAATGAGCAGTTCTTC	CASSPPPRNNEQFF
TRBV6-5	.	TRBJ1-2	few	TGTGCCAGCAGTCTAGCCAGTACCTATGGCTACACCTTC	CASSLASTYGYTF
TRBV10-1	.	TRBJ2-7	.	TGCGCCAGCAGTGAGTGGACAGCATCCGAGCAGTACTTC	CASSEWTASEQYF
TRBV5-1	TRBD2	TRBJ2-7	.	TGCGCCAGCAGCTTAGTAGCGGGATCCTACGAGCAGTACTTC	CASSLVAGSYEQYF
TRBV19	.	TRBJ2-7	.	TGTGCCAGTAGTATAGACCCCCCTGGCGGCAAAGGGGACGAGCAGTACTTC	CASSIDPPGGKGDEQYF
TRBV2	.	TRBJ2-2	.	TGTGCCAGCAGTGAAGCCCGGGGGCCCGGGGAGCTGTTTTTT	CASSEARGPGELFF
TRBV6-2/TRBV6-3	TRBD1	TRBJ2-2	.	TGTGCCAGCCGCCCGGGACAGCACTACACCGGGGAGCTGTTTTTT	CASRPGQHYTGELFF
TRBV7-8	TRBD1	TRBJ1-1	.	TGTGCCAGCAGTCCAGACAGGGGGGATACTGAAGCTTTCTTT	CASSPDRGDTEAFF
TRBV30	.	TRBJ2-1	.	TGTGCCTGGAGTGGTCCTTCGGGTGAGCAGTTCTTC	CAWSGPSGEQFF
TRBV7-2	TRBD2	TRBJ2-1	.	TGTGCCAGCAGCTTGGGATGGGGACTAGCGCCCTACAATGAGCAGTTCTTC	CASSLGWGLAPYNEQFF
TRBV28	.	TRBJ1-1	.	TGTGCCAGCAGTTTATGGGGAGGGAACACTGAAGCTTTCTTT	CASSLWGGNTEAFF
TRBV9	.	TRBJ1-3	.	TGTGCCAGCAGCGTTCTTTCAGAGCCTGCGAACACCATATATTTT	CASSVLSEPANTIYF
TRBV7-2	.	TRBJ2-5	.	TGTGCCAGCAGCTCCTATCCCCAGGGAAAGGGAGAGACCCAGTACTTC	CASSSYPQGKGETQYF
TRBV5-1	.	TRBJ2-3	.	TGCGCCAGCACCTTGGGGGGGGCCTCAGATACGCAGTATTTT	CASTLGGASDTQYF
TRBV15	.	TRBJ1-6	.	TGTGCCACCAGCAGAGAGAGGAATTCACCCCTCCACTTT	CATSRERNSPLHF
TRBV5-6	.	TRBJ2-7	few	TGTGCCAGCAGCAACCTTAGGGGACGGATCTCCTACGAGCAGTACTTC	CASSNLRGRISYEQYF
TRBV4-1	.	TRBJ1-3	.	TGCGCCAGCAGCCAAGAAGGCCAGGTCAATGGAAACACCATATATTTT	CASSQEGQVNGNTIYF
TRBV19	.	TRBJ2-1	.	TGTGCCAGTAGGCAAACGGGCCTAGAGCAGTTCTTC	CASRQTGLEQFF
TRBV7-2	TRBD2	TRBJ2-3	.	TGTGCCAGCAGCTTACCTAGCGGGTCCTTTACAGATACGCAGTATTTT	CASSLPSGSFTDTQYF
TRBV29-1	.	TRBJ1-1	.	TGCAGCGTATCCACGAGGACTGAAGCTTTCTTT	CSVSTRTEAFF
TRBV5-1	TRBD1	TRBJ2-7	many	TGCGCCAGCAGCTCCGGGACAGGTTCCTACGAGCAGTACTTC	CASSSGTGSYEQYF
TRBV6-5	.	TRBJ1-6	.	TGTGCCAGCAGTTTAAACAGAATGAATTCACCCCTCCACTTT	CASSLNRMNSPLHF
TRBV12-3/TRBV12-4	.	TRBJ1-5	.	TGTGCCAGCACCCCCGACGGCGATCAGCCCCAGCATTTT	CASTPDGDQPQHF
TRBV7-6	TRBD2	TRBJ2-7	once	TGTGCCAGCAGCTCACTAGCGGAGGACTACGAGCAGTACTTC	CASSSLAEDYEQYF
TRBV12-5	.	TRBJ1-1	.	TGTGCTAGTTTGGGTGACACTGAAGCTTTCTTT	CASLGDTEAFF
TRBV19	TRBD1	TRBJ1-2	.	TGTGCCAGCGGAGAACAGGGGGCGTCGGGCTACACCTTC	CASGEQGASGYTF
TRBV5-6	.	TRBJ1-1	.	TGTGCCAGCAGCTTGGGGACGGGCTCGGATTTCTTT	CASSLGTGSDFF
TRBV28	.	TRBJ1-2	.	TGTGCCAGCAGTTTAAAGGGGCCGTATGGCTACACCTTC	CASSLKGPYGYTF